Listed below are T cell receptor beta chains from one sample, sequenced in a study of shared clonotypes between healthy human individuals. The method was immunoSEQ multiplex PCR; TCRdb's version includes in-frame clones alone and lacks a portion of them. The sample yields more than 600,000 clones, about 91% seen once. Sequenced sample: naive CD8+ T cells sorted from blood. These receptors were collected from a man aged 25-45 years in good health. Both conserved end residues are part of each CDR3. Fields, in order: V gene, J gene, CDR3 protein.

V gene: TRBV15; J gene: TRBJ1-1; CDR3 protein: CATSSDAMNTEAFF
V gene: TRBV29-1; J gene: TRBJ2-1; CDR3 protein: CSYGGGNNEQFF
V gene: TRBV29-1; J gene: TRBJ2-1; CDR3 protein: CSAEGRYNEQFF
V gene: TRBV27; J gene: TRBJ2-1; CDR3 protein: CASSGEEQFF
V gene: TRBV5-1; J gene: TRBJ2-3; CDR3 protein: CASSLTAGNTDTQYF
V gene: TRBV7-6; J gene: TRBJ1-1; CDR3 protein: CASSLRGGEAFF
V gene: TRBV4-1; J gene: TRBJ1-5; CDR3 protein: CASSQDPGNRYQPQHF
V gene: TRBV11-2; J gene: TRBJ2-3; CDR3 protein: CASTAGVRGTDTQYF
V gene: TRBV9; J gene: TRBJ2-7; CDR3 protein: CASSVGATGGPHEQYF
V gene: TRBV10-1; J gene: TRBJ1-1; CDR3 protein: CASSFHRDRKNTEAFF
V gene: TRBV7-9; J gene: TRBJ2-2; CDR3 protein: CASSPTGELFF
V gene: TRBV4-1; J gene: TRBJ2-7; CDR3 protein: CASSQVRGNEQYF
V gene: TRBV19; J gene: TRBJ2-1; CDR3 protein: CATALSLAYNEQFF
V gene: TRBV14; J gene: TRBJ2-7; CDR3 protein: CASSPRLGGYSSYEQYF
V gene: TRBV19; J gene: TRBJ1-4; CDR3 protein: CASSTVDRANEKLFF
V gene: TRBV6-6; J gene: TRBJ2-7; CDR3 protein: CASSYRIHSREEQYF
V gene: TRBV5-1; J gene: TRBJ2-3; CDR3 protein: CASSLDDRGLAGESADTQYF
V gene: TRBV4-3; J gene: TRBJ1-4; CDR3 protein: CASSQDGEATNEKLFF
V gene: TRBV29-1; J gene: TRBJ2-7; CDR3 protein: CSVVIGGDEQYF
V gene: TRBV7-2; J gene: TRBJ2-2; CDR3 protein: CASSGSGELFF
V gene: TRBV27; J gene: TRBJ1-5; CDR3 protein: CASSTYRGDSNQPQHF
V gene: TRBV30; J gene: TRBJ1-5; CDR3 protein: CAWSFFGDQPQHF
V gene: TRBV9; J gene: TRBJ2-7; CDR3 protein: CASSVVKGGSYEQYF
V gene: TRBV7-9; J gene: TRBJ2-7; CDR3 protein: CASSRGRVGNYEQYF
V gene: TRBV7-9; J gene: TRBJ1-1; CDR3 protein: CASSPEGRAGNAFF
V gene: TRBV28; J gene: TRBJ1-5; CDR3 protein: CASSPMVLFWDIHQPQHF
V gene: TRBV7-9; J gene: TRBJ2-3; CDR3 protein: CASSPSADTQYF
V gene: TRBV9; J gene: TRBJ2-7; CDR3 protein: CASSRSPGTSTYEQYF
V gene: TRBV27; J gene: TRBJ2-7; CDR3 protein: CASTLQRGSGIYEQYF
V gene: TRBV19; J gene: TRBJ2-1; CDR3 protein: CASSMGGGQNEQFF
V gene: TRBV7-8; J gene: TRBJ2-1; CDR3 protein: CASSSLSYDNEQFF
V gene: TRBV6-1; J gene: TRBJ2-7; CDR3 protein: CASSELSGSSDEQYF